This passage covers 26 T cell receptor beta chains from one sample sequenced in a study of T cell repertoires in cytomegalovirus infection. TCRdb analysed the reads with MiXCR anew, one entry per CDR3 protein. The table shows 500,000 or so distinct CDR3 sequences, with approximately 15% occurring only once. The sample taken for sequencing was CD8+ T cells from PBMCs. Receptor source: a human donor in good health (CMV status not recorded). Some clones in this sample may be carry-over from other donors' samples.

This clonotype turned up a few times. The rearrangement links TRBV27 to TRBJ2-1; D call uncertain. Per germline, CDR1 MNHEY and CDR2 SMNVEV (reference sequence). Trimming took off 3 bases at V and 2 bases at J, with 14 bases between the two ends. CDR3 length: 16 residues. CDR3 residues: CASSLDGFGAYNEQFF. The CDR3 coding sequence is TGTGCCAGCAGTTTGGACGGATTTGGGGCCTACAATGAGCAGTTCTTC.

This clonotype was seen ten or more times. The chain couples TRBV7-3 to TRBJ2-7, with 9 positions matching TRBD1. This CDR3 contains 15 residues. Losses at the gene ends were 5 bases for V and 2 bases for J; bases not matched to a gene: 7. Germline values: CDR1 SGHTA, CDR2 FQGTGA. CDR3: CASSPAGTGPYEQYF. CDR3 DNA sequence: TGTGCCAGCAGCCCGGCCGGGACAGGGCCCTACGAGCAGTACTTC.

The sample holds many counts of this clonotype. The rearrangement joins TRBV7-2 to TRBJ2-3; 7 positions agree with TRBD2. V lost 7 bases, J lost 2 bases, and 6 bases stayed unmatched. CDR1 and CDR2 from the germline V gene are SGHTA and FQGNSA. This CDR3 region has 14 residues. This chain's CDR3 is CASTSAGITDTQYF. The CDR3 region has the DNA TGTGCCAGCACCTCAGCGGGGATCACAGATACGCAGTATTTT.

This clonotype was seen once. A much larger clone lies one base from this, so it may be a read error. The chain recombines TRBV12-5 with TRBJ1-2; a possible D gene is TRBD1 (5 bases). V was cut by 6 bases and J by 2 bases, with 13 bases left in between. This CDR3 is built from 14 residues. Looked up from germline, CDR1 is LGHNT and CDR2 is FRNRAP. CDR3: CASGSDWTNYGYTF. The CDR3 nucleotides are TGTGCTAGTGGCTCGGACTGGACAAACTATGGCTACACCTTC.

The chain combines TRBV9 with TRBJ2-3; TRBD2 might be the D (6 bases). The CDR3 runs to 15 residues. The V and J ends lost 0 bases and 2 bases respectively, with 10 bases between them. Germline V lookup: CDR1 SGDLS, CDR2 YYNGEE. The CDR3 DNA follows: TGTGCCAGCAGCGTAGGCGGGGAAGACACAGATACGCAGTATTTT. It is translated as CASSVGGEDTDTQYF. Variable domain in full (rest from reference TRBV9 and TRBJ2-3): DSGVTQTPKHLITATGQRVTLRCSPRSGDLSVYWYQQSLDQGLQFLIQYYNGEERAKGNILERFSAQQFPDLHSELNLSSLELGDSALYFCASSVGGEDTDTQYFGPGTRLTVL.

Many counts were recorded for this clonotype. The CDR3 spells CASSLSKGGNNEQFF. The CDR3 nucleotides read TGTGCCAGCAGTTTATCGAAAGGAGGGAACAATGAGCAGTTCTTC. The V and J genes are TRBV27 and TRBJ2-1, with D maybe TRBD2 (6 bases). There are 15 residues in the CDR3. Trimming left V 0 bases short and J 5 bases short, with 11 bases between. Germline V gives CDR1 MNHEY, CDR2 SMNVEV (reference sequence).

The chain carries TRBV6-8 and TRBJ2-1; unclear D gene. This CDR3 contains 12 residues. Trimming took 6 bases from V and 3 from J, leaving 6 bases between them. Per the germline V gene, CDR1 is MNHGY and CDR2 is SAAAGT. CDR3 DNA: TGTGCCAGCAGACGGAGCTACAATGAGCAGTTCTTC. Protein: CASRRSYNEQFF.

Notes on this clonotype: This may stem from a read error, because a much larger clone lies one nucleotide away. CDR3 nucleotides: TGTGCCAGCAGCCGGGGGACAGGGAACGTTTACGGGCAGTACTTC. Amino acids: CASSRGTGNVYGQYF. This chain joins TRBV28 and TRBJ2-7; the match to TRBD1 covers 9 bases. The CDR3 loop spans 15 amino acids. Germline CDR1 is MDHEN and CDR2 is SYDVKM.

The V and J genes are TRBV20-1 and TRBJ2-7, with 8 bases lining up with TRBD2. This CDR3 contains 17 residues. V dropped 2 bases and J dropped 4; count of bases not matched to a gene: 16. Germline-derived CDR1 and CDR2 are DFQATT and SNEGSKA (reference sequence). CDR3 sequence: CSARISGEDRYAYEQYF. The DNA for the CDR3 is TGCAGTGCTAGAATTAGCGGGGAGGATCGCTACGCTTACGAGCAGTACTTC.

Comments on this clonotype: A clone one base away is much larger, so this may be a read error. CDR3 protein: CASSLSEGRVQYF. Written as DNA, the CDR3 is TGTGCCAGCAGCTTATCGGAGGGGCGCGTACAGTACTTC. The rearrangement links TRBV7-6 to TRBJ2-7; possible D gene TRBD2, 6 bases. V was clipped by 2 bases and J by 10 bases, with 15 bases between them. Germline CDR1 reads SGHVS; CDR2 reads FNYEAQ. The CDR3 has 13 amino acids.

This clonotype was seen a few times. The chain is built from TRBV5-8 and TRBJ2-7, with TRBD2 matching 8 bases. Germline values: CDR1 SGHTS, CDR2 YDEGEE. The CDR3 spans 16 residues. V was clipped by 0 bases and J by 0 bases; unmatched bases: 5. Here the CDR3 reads CASSLADGGASYEQYF. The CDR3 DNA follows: TGTGCCAGCAGCTTGGCCGACGGGGGGGCCTCCTACGAGCAGTACTTC.

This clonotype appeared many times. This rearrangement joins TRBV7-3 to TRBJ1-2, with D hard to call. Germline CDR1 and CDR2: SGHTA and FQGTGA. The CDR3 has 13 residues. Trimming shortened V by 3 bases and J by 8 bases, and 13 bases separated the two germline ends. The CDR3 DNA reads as TGTGCCAGCAGCTTGGACGAAAGCCGGGGCTACACCTTC. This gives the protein CASSLDESRGYTF.

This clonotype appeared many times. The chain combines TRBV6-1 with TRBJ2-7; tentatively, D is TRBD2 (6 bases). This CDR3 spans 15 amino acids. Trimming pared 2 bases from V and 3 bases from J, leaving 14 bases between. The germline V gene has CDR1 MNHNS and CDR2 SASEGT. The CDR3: CASSESSGASYEQYF. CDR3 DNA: TGTGCCAGCAGTGAATCGTCGGGAGCTAGCTACGAGCAGTACTTC.

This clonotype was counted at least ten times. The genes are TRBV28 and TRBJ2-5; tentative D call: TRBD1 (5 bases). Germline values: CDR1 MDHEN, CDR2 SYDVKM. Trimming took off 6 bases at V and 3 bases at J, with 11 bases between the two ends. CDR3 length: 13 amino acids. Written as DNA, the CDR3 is TGTGCCAGCAGCCAGACAGTCGAAGAGACCCAGTACTTC. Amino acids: CASSQTVEETQYF.

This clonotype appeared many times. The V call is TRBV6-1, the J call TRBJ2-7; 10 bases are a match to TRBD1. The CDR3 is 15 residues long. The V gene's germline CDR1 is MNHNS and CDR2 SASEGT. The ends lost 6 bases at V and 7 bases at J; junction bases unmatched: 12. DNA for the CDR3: TGTGCCAGCAGATCACAGGACAGGGGGTATGGGGAGCAGTACTTC. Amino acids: CASRSQDRGYGEQYF.

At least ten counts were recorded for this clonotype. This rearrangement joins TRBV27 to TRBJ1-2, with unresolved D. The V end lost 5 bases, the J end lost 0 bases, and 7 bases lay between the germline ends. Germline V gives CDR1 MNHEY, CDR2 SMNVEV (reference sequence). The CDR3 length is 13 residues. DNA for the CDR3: TGTGCCAGCAGTGTCACAGCTAACTATGGCTACACCTTC. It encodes CASSVTANYGYTF.

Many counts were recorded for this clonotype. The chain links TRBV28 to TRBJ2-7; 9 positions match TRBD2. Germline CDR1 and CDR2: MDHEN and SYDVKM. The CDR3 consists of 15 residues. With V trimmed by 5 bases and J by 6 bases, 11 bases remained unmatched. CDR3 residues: CASSLTGTSRSEQYF. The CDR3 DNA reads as TGTGCCAGCAGTCTTACCGGGACTAGCAGAAGCGAGCAGTACTTC. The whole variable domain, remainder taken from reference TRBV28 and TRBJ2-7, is DVKVTQSSRYLVKRTGEKVFLECVQDMDHENMFWYRQDPGLGLRLIYFSYDVKMKEKGDIPEGYSVSREKKERFSLILESASTNQTSMYLCASSLTGTSRSEQYFGPGTRLTVT.

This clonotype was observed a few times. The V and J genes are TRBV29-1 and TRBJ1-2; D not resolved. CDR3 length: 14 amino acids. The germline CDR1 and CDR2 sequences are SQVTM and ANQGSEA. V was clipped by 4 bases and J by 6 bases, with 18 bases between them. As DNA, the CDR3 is TGCAGCGTTGTAGAGCCACACGGGGTTGATGGCTACACCTTC. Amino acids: CSVVEPHGVDGYTF.

The CDR3 nucleotides read TGTGCCAGCAGCTCCGAGAGCGGGGGGGCCGGGGAGACCCAGTACTTC. Protein sequence: CASSSESGGAGETQYF. The chain uses TRBV11-3 and TRBJ2-5, with TRBD2 identical over 10 bases. CDR3 length equals 16 residues. Germline CDR1 reads SGHNT; CDR2 reads YENEEA. J lost 5 bases, V lost 4 bases, and 10 bases had no gene match.

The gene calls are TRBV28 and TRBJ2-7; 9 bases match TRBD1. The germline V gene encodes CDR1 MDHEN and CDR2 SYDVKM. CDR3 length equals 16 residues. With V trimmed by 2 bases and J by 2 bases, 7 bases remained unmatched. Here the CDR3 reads CASSLPQGAHPYEQYF. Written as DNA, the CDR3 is TGTGCCAGCAGTTTACCACAGGGGGCCCACCCCTACGAGCAGTACTTC.

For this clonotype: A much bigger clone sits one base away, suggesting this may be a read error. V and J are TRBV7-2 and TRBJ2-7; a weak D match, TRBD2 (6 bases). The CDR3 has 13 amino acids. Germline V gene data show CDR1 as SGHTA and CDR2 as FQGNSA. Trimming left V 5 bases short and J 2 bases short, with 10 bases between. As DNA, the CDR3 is TGTGCCAGCAGCCGGGAGACAACCTACGAGCAGTACTTC. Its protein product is CASSRETTYEQYF.

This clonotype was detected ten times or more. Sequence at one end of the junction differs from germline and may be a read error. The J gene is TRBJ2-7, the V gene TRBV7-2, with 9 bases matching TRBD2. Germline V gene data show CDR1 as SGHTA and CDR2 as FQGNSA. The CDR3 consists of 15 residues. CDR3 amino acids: CASSLASGEGREQYF. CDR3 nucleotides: TGTGCCAGCAGTTTAGCTAGCGGGGAGGGGAGGGAGCAGTACTTC.

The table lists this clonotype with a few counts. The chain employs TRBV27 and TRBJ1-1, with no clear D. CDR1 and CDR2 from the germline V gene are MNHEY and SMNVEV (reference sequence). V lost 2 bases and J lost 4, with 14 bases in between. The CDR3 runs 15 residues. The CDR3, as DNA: TGTGCCAGCAGTTTAGGAGGTTCAGCCTTCACTGAAGCTTTCTTT. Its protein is CASSLGGSAFTEAFF.

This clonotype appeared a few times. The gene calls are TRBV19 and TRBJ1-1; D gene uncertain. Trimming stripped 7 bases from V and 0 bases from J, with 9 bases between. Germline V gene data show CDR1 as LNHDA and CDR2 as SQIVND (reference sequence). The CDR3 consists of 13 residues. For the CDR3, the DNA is TGTGCCAGTACAAAGGGAATGAACACTGAAGCTTTCTTT. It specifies CASTKGMNTEAFF.

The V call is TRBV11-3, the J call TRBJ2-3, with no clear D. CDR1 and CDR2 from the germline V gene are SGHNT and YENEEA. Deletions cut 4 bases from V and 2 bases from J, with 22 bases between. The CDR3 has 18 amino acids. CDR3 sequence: CASSSSGFVGWDTDTQYF. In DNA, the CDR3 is TGTGCCAGCAGCTCCTCTGGTTTCGTGGGCTGGGACACAGATACGCAGTATTTT.

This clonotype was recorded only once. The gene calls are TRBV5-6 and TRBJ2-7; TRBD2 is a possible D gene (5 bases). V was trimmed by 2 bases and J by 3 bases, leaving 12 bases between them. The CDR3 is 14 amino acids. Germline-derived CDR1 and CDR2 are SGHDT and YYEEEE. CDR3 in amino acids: CASSFGVRFYEQYF. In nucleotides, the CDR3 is TGTGCCAGCAGCTTCGGGGTCAGGTTCTACGAGCAGTACTTC.